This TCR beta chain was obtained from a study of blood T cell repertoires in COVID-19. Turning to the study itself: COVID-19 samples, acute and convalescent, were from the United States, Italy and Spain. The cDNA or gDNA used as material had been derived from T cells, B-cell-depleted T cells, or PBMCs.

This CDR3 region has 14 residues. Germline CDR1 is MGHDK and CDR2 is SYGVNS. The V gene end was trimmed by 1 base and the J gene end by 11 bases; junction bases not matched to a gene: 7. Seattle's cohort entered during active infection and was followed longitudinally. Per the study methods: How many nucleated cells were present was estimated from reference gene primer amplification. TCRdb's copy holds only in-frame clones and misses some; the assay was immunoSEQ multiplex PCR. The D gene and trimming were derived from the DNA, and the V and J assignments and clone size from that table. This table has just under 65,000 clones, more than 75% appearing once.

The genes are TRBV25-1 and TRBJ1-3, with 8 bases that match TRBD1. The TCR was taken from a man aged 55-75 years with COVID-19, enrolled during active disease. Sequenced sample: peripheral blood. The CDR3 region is CASSEFRTGTAIYF. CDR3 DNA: TGTGCCAGCAGTGAATTCAGGACAGGGACTGCCATATATTTT.